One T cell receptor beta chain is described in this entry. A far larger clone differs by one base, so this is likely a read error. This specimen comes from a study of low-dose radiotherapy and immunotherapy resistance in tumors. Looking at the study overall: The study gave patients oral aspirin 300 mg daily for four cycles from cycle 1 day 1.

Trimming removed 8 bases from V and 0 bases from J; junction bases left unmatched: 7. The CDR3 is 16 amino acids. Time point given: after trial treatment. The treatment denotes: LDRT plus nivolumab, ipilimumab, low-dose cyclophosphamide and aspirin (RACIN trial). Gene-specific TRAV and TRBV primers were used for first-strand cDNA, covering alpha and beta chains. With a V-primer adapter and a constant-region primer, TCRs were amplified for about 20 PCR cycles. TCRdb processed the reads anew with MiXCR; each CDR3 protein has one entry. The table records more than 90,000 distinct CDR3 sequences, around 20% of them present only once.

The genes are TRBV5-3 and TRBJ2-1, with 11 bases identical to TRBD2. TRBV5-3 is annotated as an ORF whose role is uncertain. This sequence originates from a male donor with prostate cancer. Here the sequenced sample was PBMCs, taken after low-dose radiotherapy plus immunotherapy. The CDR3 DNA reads TGTGCCAGCCGCAGACTAGCGGGGCGCTCCTACAATGAGCAGTTCTTC. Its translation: CASRRLAGRSYNEQFF.